The entry that follows covers one T cell receptor (beta chain) sequence. This record belongs to a study of CD8 T cells in Susac syndrome. After extraction with the RNeasy kit, about 0.5 to 1 ug of the RNA was reverse transcribed using random hexamers. TCRdb redid the calling of the immunoSEQ multiplex PCR reads with MiXCR, one entry per CDR3 protein. The repertoire holds over 130,000 distinct CDR3 sequences, with roughly 94% as singletons. The sequence was obtained from a human donor with Susac syndrome. The sample consisted of CD4+ T cells from PBMCs.

The CDR3 bases are TGTGCCAGCAGCTTGTGGGGCAGGGCGGTGGGAAATGAGCAGTTCTTC. Translation gives CASSLWGRAVGNEQFF. The V and J genes are TRBV5-4 and TRBJ2-1, with TRBD1 as a possible D gene (5 bases). The CDR3 consists of 16 residues. The V and J ends lost 1 base and 7 bases respectively, with 18 bases between them. Germline V gene sequence: CDR1 SGHNT, CDR2 YYREEE (reference sequence).